The 14 T cell receptor beta chains below were found in one sample sequenced in a study of T cell responses to AZD1222 COVID-19 vaccine. Profiled with immunoSEQ multiplex PCR; TCRdb holds only in-frame clones, not every one. This sample has around 75,000 clones; about nine tenths occur once, and the top ten carry about 9.1%. The input for sequencing was peripheral blood, taken 28 days after the second dose of the MenACWY control vaccine. The receptors shown here come from an adult who received the MenACWY meningococcal vaccine as a control.

The chain has TRBV14 and TRBJ2-1; D is unresolved. V shed 0 bases and J shed 9 bases, with 12 bases lying between them. Germline lookup yields CDR1 SGHDN and CDR2 FVKESK. The CDR3 loop spans 14 amino acids. As DNA, the CDR3 is TGTGCCAGCAGCCAAGATAACGTCGGAGTTGAGCAGTTCTTC. Protein product: CASSQDNVGVEQFF.

The chain uses TRBV28 and TRBJ1-3, with D possibly being TRBD1 (6 bases). Trimming took off 4 bases at V and 0 bases at J, with 13 bases between the two ends. CDR3 length: 16 residues. Germline lookup yields CDR1 MDHEN and CDR2 SYDVKM. CDR3 loop: CASSWPGATSGNTIYF. The CDR3 coding sequence is TGTGCCAGCAGTTGGCCAGGGGCGACCTCTGGAAACACCATATATTTT.

The chain couples TRBV5-4 to TRBJ2-3; D is unresolved. There are 14 residues in the CDR3. V gave up 0 bases and J gave up 0 bases, with 5 bases separating them. Germline V gene sequence: CDR1 SGHNT, CDR2 YYREEE (reference sequence). The CDR3 sequence: CASSLVGSTDTQYF. CDR3 DNA: TGTGCCAGCAGCTTGGTTGGCAGCACAGATACGCAGTATTTT. The full variable domain, rest sourced from reference TRBV5-4 and TRBJ2-3, is ETGVTQSPTHLIKTRGQQVTLRCSSQSGHNTVSWYQQALGQGPQFIFQYYREEENGRGNFPPRFSGLQFPNYSSELNVNALELDDSALYLCASSLVGSTDTQYFGPGTRLTVL.

The chain employs TRBV6-5 and TRBJ2-7, with 8 bases fitting TRBD1. Unmatched junction bases numbered 6, after V lost 5 bases and J lost 3 bases. Germline lookup yields CDR1 MNHEY and CDR2 SVGAGI. The CDR3 loop spans 14 amino acids. The CDR3, as DNA: TGTGCCAGCAGTCAGAACACAGGGGGCTACGAGCAGTACTTC. It is translated as CASSQNTGGYEQYF.

The chain combines TRBV19 with TRBJ1-2, with a possible D match to TRBD1 (5 bases). Trimming removed 7 bases at V and 1 base at J, with 16 bases between. Germline CDR1 LNHDA, CDR2 SQIVND (reference sequence). This CDR3 is 15 amino acids long. CDR3 sequence: CASTEQETFNYGYTF. The CDR3 DNA reads as TGTGCCAGTACGGAACAGGAGACTTTTAACTATGGCTACACCTTC.

V usage is TRBV6-7 and J usage is TRBJ1-2; D gene unclear. TRBV6-7 is known as an ORF, though its function is uncertain. V was shortened by 0 bases and J by 4 bases, with 6 bases between the two germline ends. The CDR3 is made up of 13 amino acids. CDR3 bases: TGTGCCAGCAGTTACTCAGGGTTCTATGGCTACACCTTC. Protein: CASSYSGFYGYTF.

This chain joins TRBV29-1 and TRBJ1-2; D remains unclear. Germline V CDR1 and CDR2: SQVTM, ANQGSEA. CDR3 length: 11 residues. Between the trimmed V and J ends, which lost 7 bases and 6 bases, there was a span of 12 bases. The CDR3: CSGTGSDGYTF. The CDR3 nucleotides read TGCAGCGGAACGGGGAGTGATGGCTACACCTTC.

This chain uses TRBV19 with TRBJ1-2; perhaps TRBD1 as D (6 bases). V was pared by 3 bases and J by 7 bases, with 21 bases between. This CDR3 is built from 16 residues. Germline assignment: CDR1 LNHDA and CDR2 SQIVND (reference sequence). CDR3 protein: CASSMSWTALVSGYTF. Written as DNA, the CDR3 is TGTGCCAGTAGTATGTCCTGGACAGCGCTCGTATCTGGCTACACCTTC.

This rearrangement joins TRBV4-2 to TRBJ1-1; 8 bases align to TRBD1. The CDR3 is made up of 14 amino acids. Unmatched junction bases numbered 2, after V lost 3 bases and J lost 2 bases. CDR1 and CDR2 (germline): LGHNA, YNFKEQ. The CDR3 is CASSQGQANTEAFF. CDR3 DNA sequence: TGTGCCAGCAGCCAGGGACAGGCTAACACTGAAGCTTTCTTT.

This chain connects TRBV28 to TRBJ1-3, with a possible D match to TRBD1 (6 bases). V lost 6 bases and J lost 2, with 11 bases in between. Germline assignment: CDR1 MDHEN and CDR2 SYDVKM. The length of the CDR3 is 14 residues. Written as DNA, the CDR3 is TGTGCCAGCAGGCGACAGGCTACTGGAAACACCATATATTTT. This translates into CASRRQATGNTIYF.

This rearrangement joins TRBV28 to TRBJ1-3, with TRBD1 identical over 8 bases. Trimming at V came to 5 bases and at J to 5 bases, leaving 8 bases not matched to a gene. Germline assignment: CDR1 MDHEN and CDR2 SYDVKM. The CDR3 loop spans 15 amino acids. The chain's CDR3 is CASSTSTGVRNTIYF. The CDR3 nucleotides are TGTGCCAGCAGTACATCGACAGGGGTTAGAAACACCATATATTTT.

This rearrangement joins TRBV3-1 (or the pseudogene TRBV3-2) to TRBJ1-4; 11 bases are a match to TRBD1. With 2 bases clipped from V and 7 bases from J, the junction kept 3 bases outside the gene matches. Germline values: CDR1 LGHDT, CDR2 YNNKEL (reference sequence). This CDR3 comprises 15 residues. CDR3 region: CASSQRTGGGEKLFF. The CDR3 DNA is TGTGCCAGCAGCCAACGGACAGGGGGCGGTGAAAAACTGTTTTTT.

This rearrangement joins TRBV29-1 to TRBJ2-7, with 11 bases aligning to TRBD1. The V and J ends lost 4 bases and 5 bases, in that order; junction bases with no gene match: 4. The CDR3 runs to 13 residues. Germline assignment: CDR1 SQVTM and CDR2 ANQGSEA. The CDR3 DNA sequence: TGCAGCGTTGCGGACAGGGGGCAGGACGAGCAGTACTTC. Its translation: CSVADRGQDEQYF.

The rearrangement joins TRBV24-1 to TRBJ2-7; D is uncertain. Germline V gene sequence: CDR1 KGHDR, CDR2 SFDVKD. The CDR3 runs to 13 residues. The ends were cut back, 4 bases at V and 3 bases at J, with 9 bases in the middle. The CDR3, as DNA: TGTGCCACCAGTGACGGGCTAGACTACGAGCAGTACTTC. Its translation is CATSDGLDYEQYF.